This T cell receptor beta chain was identified in a study of T-cell reconstitution after alpha-beta-depleted transplantation in children. For TCRbeta, the library was prepared with unique molecular identifiers. TCRdb reprocessed the PCR reads with MiXCR, giving one entry per CDR3 protein. The data hold 170,000 or so distinct CDR3 sequences, with 6.5% to 7.5% observed a single time. The CDR3 covers 15 residues. Germline lookup yields CDR1 SGHRS and CDR2 YFSETQ. The germline V and J ends were trimmed by 0 bases and 0 bases, with 10 bases remaining between them. This clonotype was recorded at least ten times.

The source is a human donor who donated a stem cell graft to a child with Wiskott-Aldrich syndrome. Sequencing used PBMCs from the stem cell graft donor, obtained from the stem cell graft. This chain uses TRBV5-1 with TRBJ2-7; D unresolved. CDR3 nucleotides: TGCGCCAGCAGCTTGGAGGGCGTGTCCTCCTACGAGCAGTACTTC. As protein: CASSLEGVSSYEQYF.